The rows below give T cell receptor beta chains drawn from one sample of a study of long-term antiretroviral therapy in people with HIV. Sequencing was performed with immunoSEQ multiplex PCR; in TCRdb, only in-frame clones are kept and a portion is missing. Of about 11,000 clones listed, around 83% are singletons. The starting material was unsorted PBMCs, obtained 1.2 years after starting antiretroviral therapy. The receptors come from a man aged 40-49 years with HIV. Both conserved end residues are part of each CDR3. The D gene is left open where the match is weak.

v_call	d_call	j_call	cdr3_aa
TRBV27	-	TRBJ1-2	CASSLHLRDYGYTF
TRBV7-2	TRBD2	TRBJ2-7	CASSPSSGGSEQYF
TRBV28	-	TRBJ2-7	CASSLALAPYEQYF
TRBV19	-	TRBJ1-5	CASTPVSYSNQPQHF
TRBV5-1	-	TRBJ1-6	CASSRDGENSPLHF
TRBV19	TRBD1	TRBJ1-2	CASTQGDYYGYTF
TRBV5-6	-	TRBJ1-2	CASSLAEVRRGRGYGYTF
TRBV19	TRBD2	TRBJ2-5	CASSMTSGGGQETQYF
TRBV30	-	TRBJ1-2	CAWITPGAGGYTF
TRBV29-1	-	TRBJ1-2	CSVPGRGHYGYTF